This entry lists 28 T cell receptor beta chains sequenced from one sample in a study of cytomegalovirus exposure and HLA in healthy donors. 60 Vbeta and 13 Jbeta primers were used in PCR. The assay was immunoSEQ multiplex PCR, and TCRdb's table has in-frame clones only and misses some. The sample's table shows about 74,000 clones. Sequenced input: PBMCs. The receptors originated from a female donor in good health and CMV-seropositive.

The chain uses TRBV7-9 and TRBJ1-3; D remains ambiguous. CDR1 and CDR2 from the germline V gene are SEHNR and FQNEAQ (reference sequence). Deletions cut 0 bases from V and 0 bases from J, with 6 bases between. This CDR3 is built from 15 residues. CDR3 region: CASSLASFSGNTIYF. CDR3 DNA sequence: TGTGCCAGCAGCTTAGCTTCGTTCTCTGGAAACACCATATATTTT. Full variable domain (outside the CDR3, taken from reference TRBV7-9 and TRBJ1-3): DTGVSQNPRHKITKRGQNVTFRCDPISEHNRLYWYRQTLGQGPEFLTYFQNEAQLEKSRLLSDRFSAERPKGSFSTLEIQRTEQGDSAMYLCASSLASFSGNTIYFGEGSWLTVV.

This chain links TRBV7-9 with TRBJ2-3; 12 bases align to TRBD2. There are 19 residues in the CDR3. Germline lookup yields CDR1 SEHNR and CDR2 FQNEAQ (reference sequence). J gave up 4 bases and V 1 base, and 12 bases lay outside the gene matches. The CDR3, as DNA: TGTGCCAGCAGCTTAGGTGACCTAGCGGGAGGGTTTGGCCCAGATACGCAGTATTTT. It codes for CASSLGDLAGGFGPDTQYF.

The chain recombines TRBV6-5 with TRBJ2-5; possibly TRBD1 for D (5 bases). The CDR3 has 14 residues. Germline V CDR1 and CDR2: MNHEY, SVGAGI. The ends were cut back, 2 bases at V and 4 bases at J, with 11 bases in the middle. In DNA form, the CDR3 reads TGTGCCAGCAGTTACGGAGTAGGGGCAGAGACCCAGTACTTC. Encoded protein: CASSYGVGAETQYF.

This chain joins TRBV7-2 and TRBJ2-7; TRBD1 matches at 8 bases. Germline V lookup: CDR1 SGHTA, CDR2 FQGNSA. J gave up 6 bases and V 5 bases, and 12 bases lay outside the gene matches. This CDR3 has 15 amino acids. The CDR3 loop reads CASSPILDRVAEQYF. The CDR3, as DNA: TGTGCCAGCAGCCCCATACTGGACAGGGTGGCCGAGCAGTACTTC.

This chain joins TRBV18 and TRBJ1-1, with TRBD1 matching 8 bases. Trimming removed 3 bases from V and 4 bases from J; junction bases left unmatched: 1. This CDR3 is built from 13 residues. Germline loops: CDR1 KGHSH, CDR2 LQKENI. The CDR3 reads CASSPTGATEAFF. CDR3 bases: TGTGCCAGCTCACCGACAGGGGCCACTGAAGCTTTCTTT.

J is TRBJ2-1 and V is TRBV7-6; 9 bases are shared with TRBD2. The germline V gene encodes CDR1 SGHVS and CDR2 FNYEAQ. With V trimmed by 2 bases and J by 4 bases, 6 bases remained unmatched. The CDR3 consists of 16 residues. CDR3 protein: CASSLNRLAEYNEQFF. DNA of the CDR3: TGTGCCAGCAGCTTAAATCGACTAGCGGAATACAATGAGCAGTTCTTC.

V usage is TRBV5-1 and J usage is TRBJ1-5; D not resolved. V was shortened by 4 bases and J by 4 bases, with 12 bases between the two germline ends. The germline gives CDR1 SGHRS, CDR2 YFSETQ. The CDR3 extends over 14 amino acids. The CDR3 loop is CASSDGLGNQPQHF. The DNA of the CDR3 is TGCGCCAGCAGCGACGGACTGGGAAATCAGCCCCAGCATTTT.

V and J are TRBV7-2 and TRBJ2-1; 8 nucleotides align to TRBD2. CDR1 is SGHTA, CDR2 FQGNSA, per germline. J gave up 0 bases and V 3 bases, and 1 base lay outside the gene matches. The CDR3 loop spans 15 amino acids. This CDR3 is CASSFSGSSYNEQFF. In DNA form, the CDR3 reads TGTGCCAGCAGCTTCAGCGGGAGCTCCTACAATGAGCAGTTCTTC.

The chain joins TRBV6-5 to TRBJ2-4; 7 bases are a match to TRBD1. CDR1 is MNHEY, CDR2 SVGAGI, per germline. Germline trimming cut 2 bases from V and 4 bases from J; bases unmatched to any gene: 2. The CDR3 consists of 14 residues. The CDR3 sequence is CASSYLGQKNIQYF. CDR3 nucleotide sequence: TGTGCCAGCAGTTACCTGGGACAGAAAAACATTCAGTACTTC.

The rearrangement uses TRBV4-1 and TRBJ2-2, with 8 bases identical to TRBD2. With 7 bases clipped from V and 1 base from J, the junction kept 2 bases outside the gene matches. The CDR3 loop spans 14 amino acids. The germline V gene has CDR1 MGHRA and CDR2 YSYEKL. The CDR3 sequence: CASKLAENTGELFF. The CDR3 nucleotides read TGCGCCAGCAAACTAGCGGAGAACACCGGGGAGCTGTTTTTT.

The chain couples TRBV30 to TRBJ2-7; the match to TRBD1 covers 9 bases. This CDR3 contains 12 residues. The germline CDR1 and CDR2 sequences are GTSNPN and SVGIG (reference sequence). The J segment lost 3 bases and the V segment lost 8 bases, leaving 5 bases of the junction unmatched. Here the CDR3 reads CARRTGDYEQYF. In DNA, the CDR3 is TGTGCCCGCAGGACAGGGGACTACGAGCAGTACTTC.

V usage is TRBV6-1 and J usage is TRBJ2-7; 8 nucleotides agree with TRBD2. The J segment lost 6 bases and the V segment lost 8 bases, leaving 9 bases of the junction unmatched. Germline V gene sequence: CDR1 MNHNS, CDR2 SASEGT. CDR3 length: 13 amino acids. The DNA for the CDR3 is TGTGCCAGCGCCAGCGGGAGAGCTGGCGAGCAGTACTTC. It codes for CASASGRAGEQYF.

The chain is built from TRBV2 and TRBJ2-2; TRBD1 might be the D (5 bases). Germline V lookup: CDR1 SNHLY, CDR2 FYNNEI. The CDR3 runs to 14 residues. With 7 bases removed from V and 1 base from J, the gap between germline ends came to 10 bases. The CDR3 region has the DNA TGTGCCAGCAAGAAGACAGAGAACACCGGGGAGCTGTTTTTT. It is translated as CASKKTENTGELFF.

The chain uses TRBV7-9 and TRBJ2-2; the match to TRBD1 covers 8 bases. Germline lookup yields CDR1 SEHNR and CDR2 FQNEAQ (reference sequence). CDR3 length: 15 amino acids. With V trimmed by 5 bases and J by 6 bases, 8 bases remained unmatched. CDR3 DNA sequence: TGTGCCAGCAGCAGAACAGGGGGTACGCCCGGGGAGCTGTTTTTT. Amino acid sequence: CASSRTGGTPGELFF.

This chain links TRBV19 with TRBJ2-7; D possibly corresponds to TRBD1 (6 bases). V lost 4 bases, J lost 3 bases, and 10 bases lay in between. In germline, CDR1 is LNHDA, CDR2 SQIVND (reference sequence). The CDR3 contains 13 residues. The CDR3 spells CASSRTEYYEQYF. The CDR3 DNA sequence: TGTGCCAGTAGTAGGACAGAATACTACGAGCAGTACTTC.

The chain has TRBV6-4 and TRBJ2-1; 9 bases match TRBD2. This CDR3 is 15 amino acids long. The junction had 4 bases not matched to a gene; V was cut back by 0 bases and J by 7 bases. CDR1 is MRHNA and CDR2 is SNTAGT in the germline V gene. CDR3 nucleotide sequence: TGTGCCAGCAGTGACTCTAGCGGGGGCCCTAATGAGCAGTTCTTC. It is translated as CASSDSSGGPNEQFF.

The gene calls are TRBV9 and TRBJ2-2; D is possibly TRBD2 (6 bases). This CDR3 has 18 residues. V lost 4 bases to trimming and J lost 1 base, with 20 bases between them. The germline CDR1 and CDR2 sequences are SGDLS and YYNGEE. The CDR3 DNA reads TGTGCCAGCAGCCCCTGGAGGGTAGCGGTAAAGAACACCGGGGAGCTGTTTTTT. Its translation is CASSPWRVAVKNTGELFF.

The chain links TRBV18 to TRBJ1-4; D unclear. The CDR3 has 13 amino acids. V lost 6 bases and J 0 bases, leaving 5 bases between the germline ends. CDR1 is KGHSH, CDR2 LQKENI, per germline. CDR3 sequence reads: CASSRATNEKLFF. The CDR3 nucleotides are TGTGCCAGCTCCCGTGCAACTAATGAAAAACTGTTTTTT.

The CDR3 DNA sequence: TGTGCCAGCAGCGTAGGGGGGGGGCTCAATCAGCCCCAGCATTTT. Residues: CASSVGGGLNQPQHF. The V gene is TRBV9, the J gene TRBJ1-5; TRBD1 is a possible D gene (6 bases). With 0 bases removed from V and 3 bases from J, the gap between germline ends came to 10 bases. The CDR3 runs to 15 residues. CDR1 is SGDLS, CDR2 YYNGEE, per germline.

This chain joins TRBV7-9 and TRBJ2-1; 9 nucleotides align to TRBD2. Germline CDR1 reads SEHNR; CDR2 reads FQNEAQ (reference sequence). Trimming removed 5 bases from V and 6 bases from J; junction bases left unmatched: 8. This CDR3 has 15 amino acids. CDR3: CASSEGLATINEQFF. The CDR3 DNA reads TGTGCCAGCAGCGAGGGACTAGCTACGATCAATGAGCAGTTCTTC.

The chain employs TRBV9 and TRBJ2-6; 9 bases align to TRBD1. The ends lost 5 bases at V and 0 bases at J; junction bases unmatched: 9. Germline V gene lookup returns CDR1 SGDLS and CDR2 YYNGEE. The CDR3 totals 18 residues. The CDR3 sequence is CASSYRDRALSGANVLTF. The DNA for the CDR3 is TGTGCCAGCAGTTACCGGGACAGGGCGCTCTCTGGGGCCAACGTCCTGACTTTC.

V is TRBV7-9 and J is TRBJ1-1, with a possible D match to TRBD1 (5 bases). The CDR3 contains 15 residues. Trimming removed 5 bases at V and 2 bases at J, with 15 bases between. Germline V gene data show CDR1 as SEHNR and CDR2 as FQNEAQ (reference sequence). CDR3 sequence: CASSLRDGRNTEAFF. The CDR3 region has the DNA TGTGCCAGCAGCCTCAGGGATGGGCGAAACACTGAAGCTTTCTTT. Full variable domain (remainder filled in from reference TRBV7-9 and TRBJ1-1): DTGVSQNPRHKITKRGQNVTFRCDPISEHNRLYWYRQTLGQGPEFLTYFQNEAQLEKSRLLSDRFSAERPKGSFSTLEIQRTEQGDSAMYLCASSLRDGRNTEAFFGQGTRLTVV.

This chain links TRBV25-1 with TRBJ1-2; 8 bases are a match to TRBD1. Germline V gene data show CDR1 as MGHDK and CDR2 as SYGVNS. V shed 6 bases, J shed 4 bases, and the junction held 7 bases outside the gene matches. The CDR3 sequence is 14 residues long. As DNA, the CDR3 is TGTGCCAGCAGGGGGGGCCAGGGGGCCTATGGCTACACCTTC. Amino acids: CASRGGQGAYGYTF.

The chain has TRBV30 and TRBJ1-6; D gene unclear. Trimming stripped 4 bases from V and 8 bases from J, with 18 bases between. Germline assignment: CDR1 GTSNPN and CDR2 SVGIG (reference sequence). This CDR3 comprises 15 residues. The CDR3 loop reads CAWTVRALRDSPLHF. The CDR3 region has the DNA TGTGCCTGGACCGTGCGAGCCCTTCGTGATTCACCCCTCCACTTT.

The rearrangement uses TRBV29-1 and TRBJ2-1; the match to TRBD2 covers 8 bases. With 7 bases clipped from V and 6 bases from J, the junction kept 17 bases outside the gene matches. The length of the CDR3 is 16 residues. CDR1 is SQVTM and CDR2 is ANQGSEA in the germline V gene. CDR3 bases: TGCAGCGCCCGTCGTCGGAAGCGGGAGATCTCCAATGAGCAGTTCTTC. Translating it yields CSARRRKREISNEQFF.

This chain joins TRBV30 and TRBJ2-3; 10 positions match TRBD2. The germline CDR1 and CDR2 sequences are GTSNPN and SVGIG (reference sequence). After removal of 0 bases from V and 0 bases from J, the junction contained 6 bases not matched to a gene. This CDR3 contains 17 residues. This CDR3 reads CAWSVPGLAASTDTQYF. CDR3 in DNA: TGTGCCTGGAGTGTACCCGGACTAGCGGCTAGCACAGATACGCAGTATTTT. The full variable domain, its missing parts supplied by reference TRBV30 and TRBJ2-3, is SQTIHQWPATLVQPVGSPLSLECTVEGTSNPNLYWYRQAAGRGLQLLFYSVGIGQISSEVPQNLSASRPQDRQFILSSKKLLLSDSGFYLCAWSVPGLAASTDTQYFGPGTRLTVL.

This chain links TRBV15 with TRBJ2-1; TRBD2 might be the D (5 bases). With 5 bases removed from V and 10 bases from J, the gap between germline ends came to 27 bases. Per germline, CDR1 LNHNV and CDR2 YYDKDF (reference sequence). This CDR3 contains 17 residues. Written as DNA, the CDR3 is TGTGCCACCAGCGGATCGGTGGGAGTAACAAGGAGCGGCGAGCAGTTCTTC. Translation: CATSGSVGVTRSGEQFF.

J is TRBJ2-1 and V is TRBV5-4, with D uncertain. This CDR3 spans 15 amino acids. CDR1 and CDR2 from the germline V gene are SGHNT and YYREEE (reference sequence). Trimming removed 0 bases at V and 3 bases at J, with 10 bases between. The CDR3 loop reads CASSLDSLGYNEQFF. The CDR3 DNA is TGTGCCAGCAGCTTGGATAGTCTAGGCTACAATGAGCAGTTCTTC.